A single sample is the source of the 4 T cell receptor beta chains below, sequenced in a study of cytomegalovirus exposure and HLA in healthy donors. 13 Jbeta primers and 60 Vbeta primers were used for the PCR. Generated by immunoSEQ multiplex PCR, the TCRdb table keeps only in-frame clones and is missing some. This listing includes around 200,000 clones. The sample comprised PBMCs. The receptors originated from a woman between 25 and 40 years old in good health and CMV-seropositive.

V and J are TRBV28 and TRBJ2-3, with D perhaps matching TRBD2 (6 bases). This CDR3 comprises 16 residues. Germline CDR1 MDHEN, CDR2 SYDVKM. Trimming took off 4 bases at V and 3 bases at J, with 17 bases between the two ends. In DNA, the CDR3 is TGTGCCAGCAGTTCACTCTTGGAGGGAAGGACAGATACGCAGTATTTT. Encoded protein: CASSSLLEGRTDTQYF.

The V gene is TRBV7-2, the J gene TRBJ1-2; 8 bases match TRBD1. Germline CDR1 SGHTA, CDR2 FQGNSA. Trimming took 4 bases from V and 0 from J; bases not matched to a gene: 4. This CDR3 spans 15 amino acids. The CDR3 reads CASSYRTGTNYGYTF. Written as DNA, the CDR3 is TGTGCCAGCAGCTACCGGACAGGGACTAACTATGGCTACACCTTC.

The CDR3 sequence is CASSSSGANTGELFF. CDR3 nucleotide sequence: TGTGCCAGCAGTTCTAGCGGGGCGAACACCGGGGAGCTGTTTTTT. The rearrangement joins TRBV2 to TRBJ2-2; 9 bases align to TRBD2. The CDR3 length is 15 residues. Per the germline V gene, CDR1 is SNHLY and CDR2 is FYNNEI. With 5 bases clipped from V and 0 bases from J, the junction kept 1 base outside the gene matches.

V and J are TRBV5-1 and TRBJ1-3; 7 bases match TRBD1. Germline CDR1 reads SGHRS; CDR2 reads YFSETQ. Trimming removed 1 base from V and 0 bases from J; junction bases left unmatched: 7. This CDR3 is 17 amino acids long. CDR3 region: CASSLLAGGSSGNTIYF. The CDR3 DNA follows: TGCGCCAGCAGCTTGTTGGCAGGGGGGAGCTCTGGAAACACCATATATTTT.